This TCR beta chain was recorded in a study of identifying expanded T cells in peripheral blood. The repertoire was sequenced with immunoSEQ multiplex PCR; TCRdb's copy has only in-frame clones and lacks some. This sample has approximately 110,000 clones; roughly 90% occur once, and the top ten carry 8% to 9%. In the case of this clone: Its antigen is undetermined.

Whole-study results and caveats: Differentially abundant clones: approximately 1.3 between replicates, roughly 16 at about two weeks, 19 to 20 at four. Approximately two-week clone count variance significantly increased as total template count grew.

Collection occurred without any documented infections or immune events in donors. The receptor was derived from a person aged 18 to 70 in good health. Sequences were obtained from blood.

CDR3 in amino acids: CASSLGQHLRPQHF. The CDR3 DNA is TGTGCCAGCAGCCTAGGACAGCACCTGAGACCCCAGCATTTT. This chain uses TRBV28 with TRBJ1-5, with D possibly TRBD1 on 6 matching bases. Between the trimmed V and J ends, which lost 6 bases and 10 bases, there was a span of 19 bases. Germline assignment: CDR1 MDHEN and CDR2 SYDVKM. CDR3 length: 14 amino acids.